What follows are 5 T cell receptor beta chains derived from one specimen sequenced in a study of metastatic and nonmetastatic thyroid tumors. TCRdb ran MiXCR on the PCR reads. The sample lists 30,000 to 40,000 clones, less than 40% occurring once. Thyroid surgery had not been preceded by any treatment in any patient. The sample comprised tumor tissue. These receptor sequences come from a female donor with papillary thyroid cancer or a benign thyroid nodule (not recorded which). Some clones in this sample may be carry-over from other donors' samples.

The chain links TRBV5-1 to TRBJ2-1; 12 nucleotides match TRBD2. With 7 bases clipped from V and 6 bases from J, the junction kept 5 bases outside the gene matches. CDR1 and CDR2 (germline): SGHRS, YFSETQ. The CDR3 extends over 14 amino acids. CDR3: CASRPTSGSNEQFF. The DNA of the CDR3 is TGCGCCAGCCGCCCGACTAGCGGGAGCAATGAGCAGTTCTTC.

There are a few counts of this clone. The chain carries TRBV6-5 and TRBJ2-3, with 11 bases lining up with TRBD2. Germline assignment: CDR1 MNHEY and CDR2 SVGAGI. V lost 5 bases, J lost 2 bases, and 3 bases stayed unmatched. CDR3 length equals 15 residues. The chain's CDR3 is CASSVLAGATDTQYF. DNA for the CDR3: TGTGCCAGCAGTGTACTAGCGGGGGCCACAGATACGCAGTATTTT.

In this sample, this clone turned up once. This chain uses TRBV5-5 with TRBJ2-5, with no clear D. V lost 1 base and J lost 5, with 12 bases in between. The length of the CDR3 is 14 residues. Germline V gene lookup returns CDR1 SGHKS and CDR2 YYEKEE (reference sequence). This CDR3 is CASSLRFLLETQYF. DNA for the CDR3: TGTGCCAGCAGCTTGCGGTTCCTACTGGAGACCCAGTACTTC.

This clone has more than one count but fewer than ten. The V and J genes are TRBV7-3 and TRBJ2-7, with TRBD2 identical over 9 bases. CDR3 length equals 12 residues. Unmatched junction bases numbered 6, after V lost 8 bases and J lost 7 bases. Per the germline V gene, CDR1 is SGHTA and CDR2 is FQGTGA. Written as DNA, the CDR3 is TGTGCCAGCTTAGCGGGAGCCGTTGAGCAGTACTTC. It specifies CASLAGAVEQYF.

By sample share, this clone is large. The chain is built from TRBV6-2 or TRBV6-3 and TRBJ2-2; D ambiguous. CDR1 and CDR2 from the germline V gene are MNHEY and SVGEGT. The V end lost 8 bases, the J end lost 5 bases, and 9 bases lay between the germline ends. The CDR3 is 12 amino acids. The chain's CDR3 is CASPASTGELFF. The CDR3 coding sequence is TGTGCCAGCCCAGCTAGTACCGGGGAGCTGTTTTTT.